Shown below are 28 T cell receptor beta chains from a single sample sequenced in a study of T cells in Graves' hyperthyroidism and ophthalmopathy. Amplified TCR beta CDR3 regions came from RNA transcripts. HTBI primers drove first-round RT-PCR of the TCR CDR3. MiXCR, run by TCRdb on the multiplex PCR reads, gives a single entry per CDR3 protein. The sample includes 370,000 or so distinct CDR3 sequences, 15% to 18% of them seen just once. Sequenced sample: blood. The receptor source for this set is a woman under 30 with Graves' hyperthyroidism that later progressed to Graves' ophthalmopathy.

The CDR3 DNA reads TGCAGTGCCCCGGGGATAGCGGGAAATGAGCAGTTCTTC. Translated, it gives CSAPGIAGNEQFF. V gene TRBV20-1 combines with J gene TRBJ2-1, with TRBD2 identical over 8 bases. This CDR3 has 13 amino acids. The J segment lost 7 bases and the V segment lost 6 bases, leaving 8 bases of the junction unmatched. Germline V gives CDR1 DFQATT, CDR2 SNEGSKA (reference sequence).

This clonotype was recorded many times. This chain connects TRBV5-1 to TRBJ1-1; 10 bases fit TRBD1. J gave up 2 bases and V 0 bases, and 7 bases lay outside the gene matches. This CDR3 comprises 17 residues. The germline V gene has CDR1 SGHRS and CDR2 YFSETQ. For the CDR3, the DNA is TGCGCCAGCAGCTTGGCGGGACAGGGGAGGGGTAACACTGAAGCTTTCTTT. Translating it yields CASSLAGQGRGNTEAFF.

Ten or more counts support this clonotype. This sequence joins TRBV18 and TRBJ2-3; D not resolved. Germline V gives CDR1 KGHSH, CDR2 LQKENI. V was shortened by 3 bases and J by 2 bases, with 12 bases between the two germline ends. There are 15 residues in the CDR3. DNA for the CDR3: TGTGCCAGCTCACCGGGAAGTGAAAACACAGATACGCAGTATTTT. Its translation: CASSPGSENTDTQYF.

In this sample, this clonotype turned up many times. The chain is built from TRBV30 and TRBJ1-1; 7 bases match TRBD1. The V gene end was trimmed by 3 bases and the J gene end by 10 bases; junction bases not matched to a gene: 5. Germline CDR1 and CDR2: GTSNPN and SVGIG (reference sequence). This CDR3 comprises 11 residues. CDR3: CAWSATGVAFF. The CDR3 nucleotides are TGTGCCTGGAGCGCTACAGGGGTAGCTTTCTTT.

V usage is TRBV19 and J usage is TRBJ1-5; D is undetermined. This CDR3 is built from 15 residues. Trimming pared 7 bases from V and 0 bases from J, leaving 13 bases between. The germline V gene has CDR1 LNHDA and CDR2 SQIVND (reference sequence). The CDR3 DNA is TGTGCCAGTACCCGGGGTCCGGTTAGCAATCAGCCCCAGCATTTT. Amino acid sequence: CASTRGPVSNQPQHF.

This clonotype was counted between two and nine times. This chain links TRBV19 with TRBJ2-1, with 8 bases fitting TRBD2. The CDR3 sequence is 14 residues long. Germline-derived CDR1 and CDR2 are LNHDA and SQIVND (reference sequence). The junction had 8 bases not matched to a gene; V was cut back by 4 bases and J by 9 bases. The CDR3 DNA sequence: TGTGCCAGTAGTAAATCCCACGGGAGGGGTGAGCAGTTCTTC. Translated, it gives CASSKSHGRGEQFF.

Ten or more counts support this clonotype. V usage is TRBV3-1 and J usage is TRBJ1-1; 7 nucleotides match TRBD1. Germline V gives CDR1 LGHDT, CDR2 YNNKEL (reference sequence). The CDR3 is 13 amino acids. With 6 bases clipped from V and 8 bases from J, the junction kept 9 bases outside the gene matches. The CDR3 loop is CASRGQRRGEAFF. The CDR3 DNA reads TGTGCCAGCAGGGGACAGCGGCGGGGCGAAGCTTTCTTT.

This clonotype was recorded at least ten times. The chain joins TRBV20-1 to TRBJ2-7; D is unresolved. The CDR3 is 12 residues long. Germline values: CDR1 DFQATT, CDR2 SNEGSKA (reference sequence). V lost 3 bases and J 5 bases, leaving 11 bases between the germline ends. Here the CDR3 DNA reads TGCAGTGCTAGCCGCAGGACCAACGAGCAGTACTTC. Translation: CSASRRTNEQYF.

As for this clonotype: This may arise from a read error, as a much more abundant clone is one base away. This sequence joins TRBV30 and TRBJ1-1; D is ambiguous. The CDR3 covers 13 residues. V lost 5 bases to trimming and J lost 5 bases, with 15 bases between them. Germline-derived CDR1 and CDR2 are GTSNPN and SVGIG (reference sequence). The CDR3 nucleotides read TGTGCCTGGGGCCGGGCCAGGTGGACTGAAGCTTTCTTT. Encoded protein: CAWGRARWTEAFF.

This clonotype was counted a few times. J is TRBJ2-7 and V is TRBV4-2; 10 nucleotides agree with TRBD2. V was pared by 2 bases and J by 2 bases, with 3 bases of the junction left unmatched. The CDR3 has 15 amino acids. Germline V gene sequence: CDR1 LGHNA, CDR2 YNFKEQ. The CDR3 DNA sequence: TGTGCCAGCAGCCAACCAGCGGGAGGGCCCTACGAGCAGTACTTC. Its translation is CASSQPAGGPYEQYF.

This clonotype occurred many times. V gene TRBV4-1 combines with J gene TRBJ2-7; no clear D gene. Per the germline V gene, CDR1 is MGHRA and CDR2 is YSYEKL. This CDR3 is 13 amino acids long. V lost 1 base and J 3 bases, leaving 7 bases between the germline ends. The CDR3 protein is CASSQADGYEQYF. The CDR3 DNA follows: TGCGCCAGCAGCCAAGCGGACGGCTACGAGCAGTACTTC.

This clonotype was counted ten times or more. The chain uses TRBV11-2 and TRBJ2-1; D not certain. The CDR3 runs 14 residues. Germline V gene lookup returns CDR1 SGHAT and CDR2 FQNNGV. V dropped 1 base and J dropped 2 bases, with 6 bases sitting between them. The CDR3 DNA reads TGTGCCAGCAGCTTAGCCCAACCCTACAATGAGCAGTTCTTC. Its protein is CASSLAQPYNEQFF. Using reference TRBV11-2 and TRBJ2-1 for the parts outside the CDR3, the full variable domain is EAGVAQSPRYKIIEKRQSVAFWCNPISGHATLYWYQQILGQGPKLLIQFQNNGVVDDSQLPKDRFSAERLKGVDSTLKIQPAKLEDSAVYLCASSLAQPYNEQFFGPGTRLTVL.

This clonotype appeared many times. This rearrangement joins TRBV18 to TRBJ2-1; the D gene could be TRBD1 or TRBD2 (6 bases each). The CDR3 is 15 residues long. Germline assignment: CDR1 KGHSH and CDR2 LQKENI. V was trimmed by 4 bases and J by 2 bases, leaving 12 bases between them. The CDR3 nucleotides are TGTGCCAGCTCACGGCAAGGGGGGCCCTACAATGAGCAGTTCTTC. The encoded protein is CASSRQGGPYNEQFF.

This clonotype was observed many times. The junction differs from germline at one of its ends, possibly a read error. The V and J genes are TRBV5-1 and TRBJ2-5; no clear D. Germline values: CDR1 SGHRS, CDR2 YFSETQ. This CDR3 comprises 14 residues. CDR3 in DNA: TGCGCCAGCAGCTCCGGACGTCCCCAAGATACCCAGTACTTC. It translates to CASSSGRPQDTQYF.

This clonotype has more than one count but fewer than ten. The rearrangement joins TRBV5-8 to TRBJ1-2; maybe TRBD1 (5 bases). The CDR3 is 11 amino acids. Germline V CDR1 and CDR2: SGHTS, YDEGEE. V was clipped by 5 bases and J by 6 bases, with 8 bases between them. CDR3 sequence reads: CASSRGDGYTF. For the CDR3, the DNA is TGTGCCAGCAGTCGAGGGGATGGCTACACCTTC.

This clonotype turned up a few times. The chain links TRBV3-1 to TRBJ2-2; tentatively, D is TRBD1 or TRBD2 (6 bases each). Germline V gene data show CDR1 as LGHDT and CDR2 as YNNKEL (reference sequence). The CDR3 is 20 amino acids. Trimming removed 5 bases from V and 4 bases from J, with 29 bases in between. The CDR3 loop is CASSWTRGPRRRGSTGELFF. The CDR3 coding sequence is TGTGCCAGCAGCTGGACACGGGGGCCCCGGCGGCGGGGCAGCACCGGGGAGCTGTTTTTT.

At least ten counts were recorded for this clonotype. CDR3 protein: CASSPIDRQPQHF. The CDR3 nucleotides read TGTGCCAGCAGTCCCATCGACAGGCAGCCCCAGCATTTT. The chain employs TRBV12-3 or TRBV12-4 and TRBJ1-5, with a possible D match to TRBD1 (6 bases). V lost 5 bases and J lost 7, with 12 bases in between. The CDR3 extends over 13 amino acids.

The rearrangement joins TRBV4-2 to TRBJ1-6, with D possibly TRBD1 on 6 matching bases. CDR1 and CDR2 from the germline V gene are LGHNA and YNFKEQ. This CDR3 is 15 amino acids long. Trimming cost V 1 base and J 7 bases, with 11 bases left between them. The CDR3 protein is CASSQGWTENSPLHF. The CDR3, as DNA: TGTGCCAGCAGCCAAGGGTGGACAGAGAATTCACCCCTCCACTTT.

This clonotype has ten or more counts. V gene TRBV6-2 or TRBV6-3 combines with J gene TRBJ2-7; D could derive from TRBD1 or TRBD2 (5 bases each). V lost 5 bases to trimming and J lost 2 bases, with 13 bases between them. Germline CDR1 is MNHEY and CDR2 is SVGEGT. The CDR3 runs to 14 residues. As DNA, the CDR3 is TGTGCCAGCAGTCCCCTGAAGGGACCCTACGAGCAGTACTTC. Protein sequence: CASSPLKGPYEQYF.

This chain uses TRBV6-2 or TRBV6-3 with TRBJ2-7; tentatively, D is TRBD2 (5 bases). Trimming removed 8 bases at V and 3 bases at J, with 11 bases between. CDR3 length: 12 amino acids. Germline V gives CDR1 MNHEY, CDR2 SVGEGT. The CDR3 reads CASGPGDYEQYF. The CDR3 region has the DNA TGTGCCAGCGGTCCCGGGGACTACGAGCAGTACTTC.

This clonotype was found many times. CDR3 bases: TGCAGTGCTAGAGATGACGGCATAAGCACAGATACGCAGTATTTT. As protein: CSARDDGISTDTQYF. The chain has TRBV20-1 and TRBJ2-3, with unresolved D. The CDR3 runs to 15 residues. Germline CDR1 reads DFQATT; CDR2 reads SNEGSKA (reference sequence). V lost 0 bases to trimming and J lost 0 bases, with 10 bases between them.

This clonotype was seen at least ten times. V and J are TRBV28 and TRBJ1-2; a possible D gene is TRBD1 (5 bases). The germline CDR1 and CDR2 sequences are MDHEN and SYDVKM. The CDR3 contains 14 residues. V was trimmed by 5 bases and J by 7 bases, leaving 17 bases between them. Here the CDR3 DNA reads TGTGCCAGCAGTCTGCCGGACAAAGCGGGTGGCTACACCTTC. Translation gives CASSLPDKAGGYTF.

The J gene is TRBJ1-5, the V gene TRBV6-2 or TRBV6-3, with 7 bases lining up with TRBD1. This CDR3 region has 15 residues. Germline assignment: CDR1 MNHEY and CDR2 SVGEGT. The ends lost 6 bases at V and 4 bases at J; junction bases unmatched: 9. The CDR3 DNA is TGTGCCAGCAGAGAGTCCGGGACAGCTAATCAGCCCCAGCATTTT. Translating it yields CASRESGTANQPQHF.

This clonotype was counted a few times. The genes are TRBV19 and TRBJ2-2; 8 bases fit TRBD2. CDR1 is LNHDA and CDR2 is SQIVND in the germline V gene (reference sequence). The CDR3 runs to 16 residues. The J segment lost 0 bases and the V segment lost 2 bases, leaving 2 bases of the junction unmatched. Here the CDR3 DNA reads TGTGCCAGTAGTATACCGGGACTAGCGAACACCGGGGAGCTGTTTTTT. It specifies CASSIPGLANTGELFF.

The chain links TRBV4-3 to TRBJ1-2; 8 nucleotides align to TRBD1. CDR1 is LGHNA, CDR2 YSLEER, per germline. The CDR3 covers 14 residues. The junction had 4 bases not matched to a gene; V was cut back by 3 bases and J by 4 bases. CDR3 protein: CASSQQTGVYGYTF. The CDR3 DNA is TGCGCCAGCAGCCAGCAGACAGGGGTCTATGGCTACACCTTC.

CDR3 DNA: TGTGCCAGTAGTTCCCCAGACAGGGTAGGTGCTGAAGCTTTCTTT. Protein product: CASSSPDRVGAEAFF. This chain links TRBV19 with TRBJ1-1; TRBD1 matches at 7 bases. Germline CDR1 LNHDA, CDR2 SQIVND (reference sequence). V shed 5 bases, J shed 6 bases, and the junction held 12 bases outside the gene matches. The CDR3 contains 15 residues.

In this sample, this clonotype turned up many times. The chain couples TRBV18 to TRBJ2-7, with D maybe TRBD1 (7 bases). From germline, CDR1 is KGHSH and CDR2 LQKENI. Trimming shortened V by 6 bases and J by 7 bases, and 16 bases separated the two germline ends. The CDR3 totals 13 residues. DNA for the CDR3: TGTGCCAGCTCCCCAGGGGGGCCGGGGGAGCAGTACTTC. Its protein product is CASSPGGPGEQYF.

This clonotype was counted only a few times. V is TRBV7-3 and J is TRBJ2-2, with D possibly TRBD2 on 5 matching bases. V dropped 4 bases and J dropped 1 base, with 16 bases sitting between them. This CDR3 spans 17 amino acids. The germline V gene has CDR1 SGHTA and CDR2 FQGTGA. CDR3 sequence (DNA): TGTGCCAGCAGCTCCAAACGGTTCAGCGGGAACACCGGGGAGCTGTTTTTT. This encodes CASSSKRFSGNTGELFF.